One sample yielded the 5 T cell receptor beta chains listed below, sequenced in a study of T cells in tumors after PD-1 blockade. Using immunoSEQ multiplex PCR, the repertoire was profiled, and TCRdb retains in-frame clones only, with some absent. Of 60,000 to 65,000 clones detected, 74% appear once; the ten largest clones hold about 4.8%. The specimen was PBMCs, collected after anti-PD-1 treatment. The receptors derive from a human donor with basal cell carcinoma.

The V and J genes are TRBV6-6 and TRBJ2-7; TRBD2 might be the D (6 bases). CDR3 length: 15 residues. Germline V gene lookup returns CDR1 MNHNY and CDR2 SVGAGI (reference sequence). Trimming cost V 7 bases and J 3 bases, with 19 bases left between them. The CDR3 DNA sequence: TGTGCCAGCAATCCTTCTCGGGGGTTTAGCTACGAGCAGTACTTC. Translation: CASNPSRGFSYEQYF.

This chain joins TRBV11-2 and TRBJ2-7, with 9 bases lining up with TRBD1. With V trimmed by 1 base and J by 4 bases, 14 bases remained unmatched. Germline CDR1 is SGHAT and CDR2 is FQNNGV. The CDR3 has 18 residues. Here the CDR3 DNA reads TGTGCCAGCAGCTTAGCCAGGGAACAGGGGGCGATCCTTTACGAGCAGTACTTC. Translated: CASSLAREQGAILYEQYF.

The chain couples TRBV19 to TRBJ1-4; D is possibly TRBD1 (6 bases). The germline V and J ends were trimmed by 5 bases and 8 bases, with 15 bases remaining between them. The CDR3 spans 14 residues. Germline V gene lookup returns CDR1 LNHDA and CDR2 SQIVND (reference sequence). In DNA form, the CDR3 reads TGTGCCAGTAGTCTCCAGGGAGGGGGAGAAAAACTGTTTTTT. The encoded protein is CASSLQGGGEKLFF. Using reference TRBV19 and TRBJ1-4 for the parts outside the CDR3, the full variable domain is DGGITQSPKYLFRKEGQNVTLSCEQNLNHDAMYWYRQDPGQGLRLIYYSQIVNDFQKGDIAEGYSVSREKKESFPLTVTSAQKNPTAFYLCASSLQGGGEKLFFGSGTQLSVL.

The V call is TRBV7-6, the J call TRBJ2-5; no definite D call. The CDR3 is 17 residues long. Per the germline V gene, CDR1 is SGHVS and CDR2 is FNYEAQ. V shed 1 base and J shed 3 bases, with 18 bases lying between them. Here the CDR3 DNA reads TGTGCCAGCAGCTTAGTACCGCCATCTAGTCCCGAAGAGACCCAGTACTTC. Translated: CASSLVPPSSPEETQYF.

This chain links TRBV30 with TRBJ1-5; unclear D gene. Germline V lookup: CDR1 GTSNPN, CDR2 SVGIG (reference sequence). V shed 4 bases and J shed 0 bases, with 7 bases lying between them. The CDR3 contains 13 residues. The CDR3 DNA follows: TGTGCCTGGAATGGGAATAGCAATCAGCCCCAGCATTTT. As protein: CAWNGNSNQPQHF.